This TCR beta chain was captured by sequencing in a study of blood T cell repertoires in COVID-19. Study summary: Samples came from the United States, Italy and Spain, spanning acute and convalescent COVID-19. From T cells, B-cell-depleted T cells, or PBMCs came the material, which was cDNA or gDNA.

TCRdb's copy holds only in-frame clones and misses some; the assay was immunoSEQ multiplex PCR. This sample carries roughly 250,000 clones, roughly three quarters of them seen once, and the ten largest clones take roughly 4.2%. The germline V gene has CDR1 SGHTA and CDR2 FQGNSA. This CDR3 is 14 amino acids long. With 4 bases removed from V and 7 bases from J, the gap between germline ends came to 14 bases. This receptor was taken from a middle-aged woman with active or convalescent COVID-19. J is TRBJ1-5 and V is TRBV7-2, with D tentatively TRBD1 (6 bases). The sequencing sample was made of peripheral blood. The CDR3 DNA follows: TGTGCCAGCAGCTCCCCGGGTGGGGGCCAGCCCCAGCATTTT. Translating gives CASSSPGGGQPQHF. Looking up the rest from reference TRBV7-2 and TRBJ1-5 gives the full variable domain: GAGVSQSPSNKVTEKGKDVELRCDPISGHTALYWYRQSLGQGLEFLIYFQGNSAPDKSGLPSDRFSAERTGGSVSTLTIQRTQQEDSAVYLCASSSPGGGQPQHFGDGTRLSIL.